This TCR beta chain is from a study of T cell responses to AZD1222 COVID-19 vaccine. Only in-frame clones appear in the TCRdb table, and some are missing; sequencing was by immunoSEQ multiplex PCR. Among nearly 95,000 clones listed, roughly nine tenths were seen once. The clonotype was recovered from an adult who received the AZD1222 COVID-19 vaccine. This specimen consisted of peripheral blood, obtained 28 days after the second AZD1222 dose.

CDR3 bases: TGTGCCAGCAGCCAAGATGACACAGGGGGTGAAGGCATTCAGTACTTC. It yields the protein CASSQDDTGGEGIQYF. V usage is TRBV4-2 and J usage is TRBJ2-4, with TRBD1 identical over 8 bases. The trim removed 0 bases at V and 9 bases at J, leaving 10 bases unmatched. In germline, CDR1 is LGHNA, CDR2 YNFKEQ. The CDR3 length is 16 residues.